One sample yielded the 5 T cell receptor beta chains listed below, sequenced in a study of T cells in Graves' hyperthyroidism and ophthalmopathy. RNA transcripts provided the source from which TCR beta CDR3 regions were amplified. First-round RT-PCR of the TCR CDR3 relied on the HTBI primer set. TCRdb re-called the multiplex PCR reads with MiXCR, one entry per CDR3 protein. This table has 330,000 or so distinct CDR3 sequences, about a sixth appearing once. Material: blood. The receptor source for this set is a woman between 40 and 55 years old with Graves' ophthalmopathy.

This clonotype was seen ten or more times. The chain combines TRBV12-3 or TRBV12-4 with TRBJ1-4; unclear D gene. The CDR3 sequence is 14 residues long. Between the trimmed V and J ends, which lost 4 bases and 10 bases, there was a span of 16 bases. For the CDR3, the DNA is TGTGCCAGCAGTTCCGACCCGTTCGTTGGAAAACTGTTTTTT. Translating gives CASSSDPFVGKLFF.

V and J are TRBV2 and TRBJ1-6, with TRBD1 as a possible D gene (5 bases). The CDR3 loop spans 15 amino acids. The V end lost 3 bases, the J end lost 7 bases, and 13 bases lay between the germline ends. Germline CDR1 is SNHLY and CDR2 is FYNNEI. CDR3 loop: CASSDKGLRNSPLHF. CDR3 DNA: TGTGCCAGCAGTGATAAGGGACTCCGAAATTCACCCCTCCACTTT.

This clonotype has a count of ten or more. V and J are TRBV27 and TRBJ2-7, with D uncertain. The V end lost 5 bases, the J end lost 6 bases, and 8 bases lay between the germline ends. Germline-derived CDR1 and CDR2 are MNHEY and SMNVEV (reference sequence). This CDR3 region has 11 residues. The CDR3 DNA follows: TGTGCCAGCAGTGATGGGTCCGAGCAGTACTTC. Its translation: CASSDGSEQYF.

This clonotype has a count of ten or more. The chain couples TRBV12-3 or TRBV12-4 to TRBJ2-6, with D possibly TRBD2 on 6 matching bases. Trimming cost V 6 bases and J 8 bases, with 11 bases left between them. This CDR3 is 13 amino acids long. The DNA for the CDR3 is TGTGCCAGCAGCCTGGCGGGATCCAACGTCCTGACTTTC. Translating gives CASSLAGSNVLTF.

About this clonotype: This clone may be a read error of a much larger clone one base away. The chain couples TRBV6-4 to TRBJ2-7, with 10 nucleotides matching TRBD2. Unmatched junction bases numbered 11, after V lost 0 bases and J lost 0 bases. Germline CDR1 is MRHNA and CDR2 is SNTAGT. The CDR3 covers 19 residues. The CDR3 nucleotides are TGTGCCAGCAGTGACTCGATACTAATGACTAGCGGGTGCTCCTACGAGCAGTACTTC. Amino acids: CASSDSILMTSGCSYEQYF.